This T cell receptor (beta chain) was observed in a study of CD8+ T cells in alopecia areata. Study context: Twice a day, 5 to 10 mg of oral tofacitinib was administered to treated patients. Study-wide points: Relative to mice, TCR sharing across patients was less clear, a difference possibly HLA-related.

A remark on this clone: Its antigen is undetermined.

Samples from alopecia areata patients were lesional scalp punch biopsies and peripheral blood. CDR3 size: 13 residues. Trimming shortened V by 2 bases and J by 5 bases, and 10 bases separated the two germline ends. Germline assignment: CDR1 MNHEY and CDR2 SMNVEV (reference sequence). cDNA serving as the sequencing template came from extracted, reverse transcribed RNA. The data were produced by immunoSEQ multiplex PCR, yet TCRdb's version contains in-frame clones alone and is incomplete. The sample yields 150,000 or so clones, more than 75% seen once. The input for sequencing was CD8+ T cells sorted from blood, taken at week 0. The chain employs TRBV27 and TRBJ2-7; no clear D gene. The sequence was collected from a human donor with alopecia areata. Written as DNA, the CDR3 is TGTGCCAGCAGTTTAATCCCCTACGACGAGCAGTACTTC. Translated: CASSLIPYDEQYF.